This T cell receptor beta chain was identified in a study of shared clonotypes between healthy human individuals. Points from the study as a whole: Rarefaction gave evidence that sorted-subset sequencing remained incomplete despite large depth.

Naive CD8 cells, CD45RO-negative and positively selected for CCR7, excluded terminally differentiated effector memory CD45RA+ cells. Donors, healthy HIV-negative adults, lacked recent acute infections or vaccinations. Germline CDR1 is LNHNV and CDR2 is YYDKDF (reference sequence). The CDR3 has 13 amino acids. V lost 3 bases and J lost 8, with 10 bases in between. The material for each subset, its genomic DNA, was split evenly across several immunoSEQ plates. Sequencing used immunoSEQ multiplex PCR; TCRdb keeps in-frame clones, though not all of them. Of about 820,000 clones listed, nearly 95% are singletons. A note on this clone: The antigen is not known.

This sequence originates from a man aged 25-45 years in good health. The gene calls are TRBV15 and TRBJ1-4; D remains unclear. Sample: naive CD8+ T cells sorted from blood. The CDR3 DNA sequence: TGTGCCACCAGCAGTTTGATAGACGAAAAACTGTTTTTT. It is translated as CATSSLIDEKLFF.